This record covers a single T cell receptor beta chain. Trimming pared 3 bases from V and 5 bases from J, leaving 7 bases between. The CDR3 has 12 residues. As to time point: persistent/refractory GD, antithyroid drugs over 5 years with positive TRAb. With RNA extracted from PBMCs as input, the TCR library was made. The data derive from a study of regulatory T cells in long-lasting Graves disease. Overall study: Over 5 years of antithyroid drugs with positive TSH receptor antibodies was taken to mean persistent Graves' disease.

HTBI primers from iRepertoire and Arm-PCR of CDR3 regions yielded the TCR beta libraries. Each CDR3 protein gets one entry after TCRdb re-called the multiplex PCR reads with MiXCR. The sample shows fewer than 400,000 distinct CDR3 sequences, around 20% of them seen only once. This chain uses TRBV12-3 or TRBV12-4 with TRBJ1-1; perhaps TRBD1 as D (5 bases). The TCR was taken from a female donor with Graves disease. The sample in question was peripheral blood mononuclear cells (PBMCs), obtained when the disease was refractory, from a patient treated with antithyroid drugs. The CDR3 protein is CASSLGQTEAFF. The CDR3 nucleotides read TGTGCCAGCAGTTTGGGGCAGACTGAAGCTTTCTTT.